The rows below give T cell receptor beta chains drawn from one sample of a study of blood T cell repertoires in COVID-19. Data came from immunoSEQ multiplex PCR; TCRdb stores just in-frame clones and leaves some out. This repertoire shows around 26,000 clones, 85% to 90% found once; its top ten account for over 4%. The sample comprised peripheral blood. These receptors all come from a man aged 70 or older with active COVID-19. CDR3s include the opening cysteine and the closing phenylalanine or tryptophan. Fields, in order: J gene, clone size, D gene, V gene, CDR3 DNA, CDR3 protein. The D gene is left open where the match is weak. The size entry is marked missing in some rows and otherwise reads once, few, many or a size class.

TRBJ2-3,-,TRBD1,TRBV5-1,TGCGCCAGCAGCTCCCTTTCGGGACAGGGAGCGGCAGATACGCAGTATTTT,CASSSLSGQGAADTQYF
TRBJ2-7,once,-,TRBV10-2,TGCGCCAGCAGTGTCGTTCGTTACAGTTACGAGCAGTACTTC,CASSVVRYSYEQYF
TRBJ1-5,-,-,TRBV3-1/TRBV3-2,TGTGCCAGCAGCCAAGACAGTAGCAATCAGCCCCAGCATTTT,CASSQDSSNQPQHF
TRBJ1-1,-,-,TRBV7-3,TGTGCCAGCAGCTTAATAGGAGGTAGGACTGAAGCTTTCTTT,CASSLIGGRTEAFF
TRBJ2-5,-,-,TRBV4-1,TGCGCCAGCAGCCCGGGGGACGACCGACGGGAGACCCAGTACTTC,CASSPGDDRRETQYF
TRBJ1-1,-,-,TRBV19,TGTGCCAGTAGTATACTGACATCGAACACTGAAGCTTTCTTT,CASSILTSNTEAFF
TRBJ1-6,-,TRBD1,TRBV7-9,TGTGCCAGCAGCACACGGACAGGCCGGCAGAATTCACCCCTCCACTTT,CASSTRTGRQNSPLHF
TRBJ2-5,-,-,TRBV5-1,TGCGCCAGCAGCTCAGGACAGTACCAAGAGACCCAGTACTTC,CASSSGQYQETQYF
TRBJ1-1,-,-,TRBV7-9,TGTGCCAGCAGCTGGGGGGGACGGATAAACACTGAAGCTTTCTTT,CASSWGGRINTEAFF
TRBJ2-2,-,-,TRBV6-5,TGTGCCAGCAGGGCCATAGGGGCGAACACCGGGGAGCTGTTTTTT,CASRAIGANTGELFF
TRBJ1-5,few,TRBD1,TRBV6-5,TGTGCCAGCAGTTACTCGGGACAGTTCGAGCCCCAGCATTTT,CASSYSGQFEPQHF
TRBJ1-1,-,-,TRBV28,TGTGCCAGCAGAGAGCCCGGGGGCAACCCGGGAGGGTACACTGAAGCTTTCTTT,CASREPGGNPGGYTEAFF
TRBJ2-1,-,-,TRBV30,TGTGCCTGGAGGGGGGGAGGCTTCGGATTCAATGAGCAGTTCTTC,CAWRGGGFGFNEQFF
TRBJ2-1,-,-,TRBV30,TGTGCCTACAGAGTGGGGGGACTTTACAATGAGCAGTTCTTC,CAYRVGGLYNEQFF
TRBJ1-1,-,-,TRBV4-3,TGCGCCAGCAGCCAAGATTGGGGCGGATGGAACACTGAAGCTTTCTTT,CASSQDWGGWNTEAFF
TRBJ2-5,-,TRBD2,TRBV7-9,TGTGCCAGCAGCACTCGACTAGCGAGAGAGGAGACCCAGTACTTC,CASSTRLAREETQYF
TRBJ1-4,-,-,TRBV4-2,TGTGCCAGCAGCCAAGATATACAGGGACCTAGAGAAAAACTGTTTTTT,CASSQDIQGPREKLFF
TRBJ1-1,few,TRBD1,TRBV7-9,TGTGCCAGCAGCCGACAGGGTAACACTGAAGCTTTCTTT,CASSRQGNTEAFF
TRBJ1-6,-,-,TRBV4-3,TGCGCCAGCAGCCAAGTTATCGGGACTGCAAATTCACCCCTCCACTTT,CASSQVIGTANSPLHF
TRBJ2-3,-,TRBD2,TRBV9,TGTGCCAGCAGCGTAAGTGGGACTAGCGGGGCCACAGATACGCAGTATTTT,CASSVSGTSGATDTQYF
TRBJ2-3,-,-,TRBV18,TGTGCCAGCTCACCCCAACAGGGTAGCACAGATACGCAGTATTTT,CASSPQQGSTDTQYF
TRBJ2-7,-,-,TRBV4-1,TGCGCCAGCAGCCAAGATCCGGCGCGGGCCTACGAGCAGTACTTC,CASSQDPARAYEQYF
TRBJ1-2,-,TRBD1,TRBV5-1,TGCGCCAGCAGCTTGGACGACGGACAGGTTTATGGCTACACCTTC,CASSLDDGQVYGYTF
TRBJ2-7,-,TRBD1,TRBV19,TGTGCCAGTAGTAGAGGGGGGACAGGGGGCGCCTACGAGCAGTACTTC,CASSRGGTGGAYEQYF
TRBJ2-5,once,-,TRBV7-2,TGTGCCAGCAGCTTACAGATGACAGACCAAGAGACCCAGTACTTC,CASSLQMTDQETQYF
TRBJ1-4,-,-,TRBV2,TGTGCCAGCCAACGGCAAGAGAGGGAAAAACTGTTTTTT,CASQRQEREKLFF
TRBJ2-5,-,TRBD2,TRBV19,TGTGCCAGTAGTCCTCTAGCGGGGGGCCAAGAGACCCAGTACTTC,CASSPLAGGQETQYF
TRBJ1-1,-,-,TRBV19,TGTGCCAGTAGTTACGTAGGGCAGGGAAGGACTGAAGCTTTCTTT,CASSYVGQGRTEAFF
TRBJ1-1,-,-,TRBV7-3,TGTGCCAGCAGCTTAAATCCCGGGGGGACTGAAGCTTTCTTT,CASSLNPGGTEAFF
TRBJ2-1,-,TRBD1,TRBV5-4,TGTGCCAGCAGTGCCCAGGGGGCTTCCTACAATGAGCAGTTCTTC,CASSAQGASYNEQFF
TRBJ2-3,-,-,TRBV3-1/TRBV3-2,TGTGCCAGCAGTCAGCCCAGGAGGGATTTTTGCACAGATACGCAGTATTTT,CASSQPRRDFCTDTQYF
TRBJ1-4,-,-,TRBV5-6,TGTGCCAGCAGCTTGCCAGGGAATGAAAAACTGTTTTTT,CASSLPGNEKLFF
TRBJ2-1,-,TRBD1,TRBV4-2,TGTGCCAGCAGCCAGCAGGGGGCGTGGGGCAATGAGCAGTTCTTC,CASSQQGAWGNEQFF
TRBJ2-1,-,-,TRBV30,TGTGCCTGGAGTGTATTCAGGTACAATGAGCAGTTCTTC,CAWSVFRYNEQFF
TRBJ1-4,-,TRBD1,TRBV19,TGTGCCAGTAGTATATTACAGGGGCGAGCTGAAAAACTGTTTTTT,CASSILQGRAEKLFF
TRBJ1-5,once,TRBD1,TRBV4-2,TGTGCCAGCAGCCAAAATACAGGGGGCGGGCGCAATCAGCCCCAGCATTTT,CASSQNTGGGRNQPQHF
TRBJ2-5,-,TRBD2,TRBV7-9,TGTGCCAGCAGCCCGGGACTAGCGAAACGACAAGAGACCCAGTACTTC,CASSPGLAKRQETQYF
TRBJ1-5,-,TRBD1,TRBV7-2,TGTGCCAGCGGAAAGGGGGCTGGGGTGGGCAATCAGCCCCAGCATTTT,CASGKGAGVGNQPQHF
TRBJ2-3,-,-,TRBV3-1/TRBV3-2,TGTGCCAGCAGCCAGGATCGGGGGGATACGCAGTATTTT,CASSQDRGDTQYF
TRBJ1-6,once,-,TRBV3-1/TRBV3-2,TGTGCCAGCAGCCAAACCGGGGGACTGAATTCACCCCTCCACTTT,CASSQTGGLNSPLHF
TRBJ1-1,-,-,TRBV7-2,TGTGCCAGCAGCCCTCAGGTGGCAATTAACACTGAAGCTTTCTTT,CASSPQVAINTEAFF
TRBJ2-3,-,TRBD2,TRBV2,TGTGCCAGCAGATACCGGACTTCTAGCGGGGCAGATACGCAGTATTTT,CASRYRTSSGADTQYF
TRBJ2-5,-,-,TRBV19,TGTGCCAGACTACCCAACAGGGTAGGAGAGACCCAGTACTTC,CARLPNRVGETQYF
TRBJ2-7,-,TRBD1,TRBV5-1,TGCGCCAGCAGCTTAAGGCAGGGGGACTACGAGCAGTACTTC,CASSLRQGDYEQYF
TRBJ2-7,-,TRBD2,TRBV11-2,TGTGCCGGAACACTAGCGGGGGGGTACGAGCAGTACTTC,CAGTLAGGYEQYF
TRBJ1-2,-,TRBD1,TRBV12-3/TRBV12-4,TGTGCCAGCACAGGGGGCTTTGGCTACACCTTC,CASTGGFGYTF
TRBJ1-1,-,TRBD1,TRBV6-4,TGTGCCAGCAGCCGGACAGGGAACACTGAAGCTTTCTTT,CASSRTGNTEAFF
TRBJ1-1,-,-,TRBV18,TGTGCCAGCTCAACGGAGGCCGGTGAAGCTTTCTTT,CASSTEAGEAFF
TRBJ1-2,-,TRBD1,TRBV27,TGTGCCAGCAGTTTATCGAGGACAGGGGGCGCCTATGGCTACACCTTC,CASSLSRTGGAYGYTF
TRBJ1-5,once,TRBD1,TRBV9,TGTGCCAGCAGCCTCCGATGGGGGGGGACAGGGTTTGATCAGCCCCAGCATTTT,CASSLRWGGTGFDQPQHF